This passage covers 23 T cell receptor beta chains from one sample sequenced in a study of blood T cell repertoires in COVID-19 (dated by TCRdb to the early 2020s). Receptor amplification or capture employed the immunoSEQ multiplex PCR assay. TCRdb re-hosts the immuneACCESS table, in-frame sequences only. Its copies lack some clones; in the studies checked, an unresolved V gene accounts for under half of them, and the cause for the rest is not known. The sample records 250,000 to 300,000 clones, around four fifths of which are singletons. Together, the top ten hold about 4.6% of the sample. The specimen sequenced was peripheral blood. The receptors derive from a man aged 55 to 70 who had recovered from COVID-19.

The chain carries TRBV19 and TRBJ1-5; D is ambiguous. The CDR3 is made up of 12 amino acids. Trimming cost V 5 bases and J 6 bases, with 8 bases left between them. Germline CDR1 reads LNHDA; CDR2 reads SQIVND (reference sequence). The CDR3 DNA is TGTGCCAGTAGTGTTCGCGGTCAGCCCCAGCATTTT. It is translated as CASSVRGQPQHF.

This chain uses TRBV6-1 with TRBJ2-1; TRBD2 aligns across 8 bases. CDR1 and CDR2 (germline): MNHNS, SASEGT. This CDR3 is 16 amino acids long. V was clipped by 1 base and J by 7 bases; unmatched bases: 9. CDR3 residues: CASSEVRLASGNEQFF. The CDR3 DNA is TGTGCCAGCAGTGAAGTTCGACTAGCGAGCGGGAATGAGCAGTTCTTC.

The CDR3 region has the DNA TGTGCCACCAGCAGAGATGCGGGGACAGTTGGAGTGGCTCCGGCTTTCTTT. Protein product: CATSRDAGTVGVAPAFF. The J gene is TRBJ1-1, the V gene TRBV15; 7 bases match TRBD1. CDR3 length equals 17 residues. The V gene end was trimmed by 0 bases and the J gene end by 11 bases; junction bases not matched to a gene: 18. Germline V CDR1 and CDR2: LNHNV, YYDKDF (reference sequence).

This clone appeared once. The CDR3 coding sequence is TGCAGTGCTAGTACCGGGACTTTGAACACTGAAGCTTTCTTT. It yields the protein CSASTGTLNTEAFF. The chain uses TRBV20-1 and TRBJ1-1; tentatively, D is TRBD1 (5 bases). Germline V lookup: CDR1 DFQATT, CDR2 SNEGSKA (reference sequence). V lost 3 bases and J lost 0, with 11 bases in between. The CDR3 runs to 14 residues.

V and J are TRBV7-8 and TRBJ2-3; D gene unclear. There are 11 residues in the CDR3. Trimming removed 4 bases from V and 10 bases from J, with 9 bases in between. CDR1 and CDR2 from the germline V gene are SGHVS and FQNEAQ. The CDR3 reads CASSSREAQYF. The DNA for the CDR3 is TGTGCCAGCAGCTCTCGTGAGGCGCAGTATTTT. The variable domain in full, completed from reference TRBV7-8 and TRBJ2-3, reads GAGVSQSPRYKVAKRGQDVALRCDPISGHVSLFWYQQALGQGPEFLTYFQNEAQLDKSGLPSDRFFAERPEGSVSTLKIQRTQQEDSAVYLCASSSREAQYFGPGTRLTVL.

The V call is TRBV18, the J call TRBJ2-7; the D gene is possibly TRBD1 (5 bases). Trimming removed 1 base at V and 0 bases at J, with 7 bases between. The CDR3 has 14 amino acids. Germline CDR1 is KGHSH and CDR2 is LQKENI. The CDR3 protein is CASSPLDTSYEQYF. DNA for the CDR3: TGTGCCAGCTCACCACTGGACACCTCCTACGAGCAGTACTTC.

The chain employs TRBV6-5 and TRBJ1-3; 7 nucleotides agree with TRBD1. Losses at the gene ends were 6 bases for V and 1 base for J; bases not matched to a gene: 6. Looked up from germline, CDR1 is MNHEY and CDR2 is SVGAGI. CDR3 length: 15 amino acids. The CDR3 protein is CASRADRASGNTIYF. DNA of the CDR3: TGTGCCAGCAGGGCCGACAGGGCTTCTGGAAACACCATATATTTT.

The DNA for the CDR3 is TGTGCCAGCAGTCCAAGGACTCGGGCAGAGACCCAGTACTTC. Residues: CASSPRTRAETQYF. The chain recombines TRBV6-5 with TRBJ2-5, with D maybe TRBD2 (5 bases). The CDR3 totals 14 residues. V was pared by 5 bases and J by 4 bases, with 14 bases between. Germline lookup yields CDR1 MNHEY and CDR2 SVGAGI.

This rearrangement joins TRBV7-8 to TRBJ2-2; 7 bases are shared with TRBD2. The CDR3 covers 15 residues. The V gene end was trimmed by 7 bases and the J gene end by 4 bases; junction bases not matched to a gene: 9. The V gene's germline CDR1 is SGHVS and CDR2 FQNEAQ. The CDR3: CASTFGGLSTGELFF. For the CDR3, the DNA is TGTGCCAGCACCTTCGGGGGGTTGAGCACCGGGGAGCTGTTTTTT.

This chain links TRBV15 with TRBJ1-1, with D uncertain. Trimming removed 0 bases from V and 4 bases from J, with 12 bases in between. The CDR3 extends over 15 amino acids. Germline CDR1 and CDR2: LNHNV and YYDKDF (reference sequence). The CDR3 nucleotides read TGTGCCACCAGCAGAGATCGCAGGTTCTCCACTGAAGCTTTCTTT. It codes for CATSRDRRFSTEAFF.

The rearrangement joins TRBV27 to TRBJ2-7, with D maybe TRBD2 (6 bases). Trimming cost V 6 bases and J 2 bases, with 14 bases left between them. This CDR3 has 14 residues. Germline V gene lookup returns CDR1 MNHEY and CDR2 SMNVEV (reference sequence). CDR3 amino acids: CASRPRGKTYEQYF. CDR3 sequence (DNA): TGTGCCAGCAGACCTCGCGGGAAGACCTACGAGCAGTACTTC.

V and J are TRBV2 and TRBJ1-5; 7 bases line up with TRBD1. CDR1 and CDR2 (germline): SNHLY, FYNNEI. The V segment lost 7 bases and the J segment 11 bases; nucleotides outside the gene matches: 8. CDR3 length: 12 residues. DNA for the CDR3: TGTGCCAGCACCCGCGACAGGGCGGCCCAGCATTTT. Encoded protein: CASTRDRAAQHF.

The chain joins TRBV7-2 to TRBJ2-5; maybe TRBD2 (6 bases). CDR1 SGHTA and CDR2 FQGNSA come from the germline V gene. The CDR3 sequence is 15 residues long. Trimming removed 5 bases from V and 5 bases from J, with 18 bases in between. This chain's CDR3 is CASSIGTYVSETQYF. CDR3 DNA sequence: TGTGCCAGCAGCATAGGGACTTACGTCTCGGAGACCCAGTACTTC.

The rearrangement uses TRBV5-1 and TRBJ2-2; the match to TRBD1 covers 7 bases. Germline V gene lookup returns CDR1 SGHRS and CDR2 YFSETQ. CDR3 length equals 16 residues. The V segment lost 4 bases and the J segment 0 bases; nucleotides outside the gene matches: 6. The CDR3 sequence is CASSRTGTANTGELFF. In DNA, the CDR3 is TGCGCCAGCAGCAGAACCGGGACAGCGAACACCGGGGAGCTGTTTTTT. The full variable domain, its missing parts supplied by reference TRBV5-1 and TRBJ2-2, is KAGVTQTPRYLIKTRGQQVTLSCSPISGHRSVSWYQQTPGQGLQFLFEYFSETQRNKGNFPGRFSGRQFSNSRSEMNVSTLELGDSALYLCASSRTGTANTGELFFGEGSRLTVL.

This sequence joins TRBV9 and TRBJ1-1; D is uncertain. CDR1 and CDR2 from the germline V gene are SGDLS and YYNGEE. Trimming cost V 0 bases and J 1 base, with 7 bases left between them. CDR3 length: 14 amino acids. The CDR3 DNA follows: TGTGCCAGCAGCGTAGTTGGAGAGAACACTGAAGCTTTCTTT. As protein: CASSVVGENTEAFF.

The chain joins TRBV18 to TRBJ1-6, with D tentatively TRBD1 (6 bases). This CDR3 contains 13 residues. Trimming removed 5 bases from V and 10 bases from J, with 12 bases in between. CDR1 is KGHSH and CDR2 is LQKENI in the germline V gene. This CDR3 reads CASSSGTNSPLHF. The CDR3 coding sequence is TGTGCCAGCTCATCCGGGACAAACTCACCCCTCCACTTT.

The CDR3 region is CATSTSTNTQYF. The CDR3 DNA follows: TGTGCCACCAGCACCTCGACAAATACGCAGTATTTT. The chain is built from TRBV15 and TRBJ2-3; no clear D. The CDR3 runs to 12 residues. Germline V CDR1 and CDR2: LNHNV, YYDKDF (reference sequence). The ends were cut back, 4 bases at V and 7 bases at J, with 9 bases in the middle.

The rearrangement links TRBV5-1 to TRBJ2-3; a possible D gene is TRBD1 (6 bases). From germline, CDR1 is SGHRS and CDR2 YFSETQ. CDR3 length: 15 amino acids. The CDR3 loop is CASRDTLSSTDTQYF. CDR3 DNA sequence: TGCGCGAGCCGGGACACCTTGTCTAGCACAGATACGCAGTATTTT.

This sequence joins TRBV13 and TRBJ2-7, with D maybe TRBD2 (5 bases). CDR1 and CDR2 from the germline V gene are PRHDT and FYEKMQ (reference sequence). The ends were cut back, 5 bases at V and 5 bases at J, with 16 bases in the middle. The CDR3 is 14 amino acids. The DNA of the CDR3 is TGTGCCAGCAGCCGGCGAGCAGAGGGTGACGAGCAGTACTTC. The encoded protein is CASSRRAEGDEQYF. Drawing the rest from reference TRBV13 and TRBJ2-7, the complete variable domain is AAGVIQSPRHLIKEKRETATLKCYPIPRHDTVYWYQQGPGQDPQFLISFYEKMQSDKGSIPDRFSAQQFSDYHSELNMSSLELGDSALYFCASSRRAEGDEQYFGPGTRLTVT.

In DNA, the CDR3 is TGTGCCACCAGTGATCCACGACCGGGACAGACCTATGGCTACACCTTC. It encodes CATSDPRPGQTYGYTF. V usage is TRBV24-1 and J usage is TRBJ1-2; 7 bases match TRBD1. V was clipped by 3 bases and J by 4 bases; unmatched bases: 10. There are 16 residues in the CDR3. CDR1 and CDR2 from the germline V gene are KGHDR and SFDVKD.

The CDR3 region is CASSRRDRDPLRAFF. The CDR3 nucleotides read TGTGCCAGCAGCCGCCGGGACAGGGACCCGCTGCGCGCTTTCTTT. This chain connects TRBV7-2 to TRBJ1-1; TRBD1 aligns across 9 bases. Germline CDR1 and CDR2: SGHTA and FQGNSA. The CDR3 has 15 residues. V lost 5 bases and J lost 11; bases outside the gene matches: 15.

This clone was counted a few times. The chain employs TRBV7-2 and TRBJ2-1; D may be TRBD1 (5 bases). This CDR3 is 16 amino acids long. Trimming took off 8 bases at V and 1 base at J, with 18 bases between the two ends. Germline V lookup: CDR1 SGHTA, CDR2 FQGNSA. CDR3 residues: CASGTGPGRSYNEQFF. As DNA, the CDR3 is TGTGCCAGCGGAACTGGGCCAGGGCGTTCCTACAATGAGCAGTTCTTC.

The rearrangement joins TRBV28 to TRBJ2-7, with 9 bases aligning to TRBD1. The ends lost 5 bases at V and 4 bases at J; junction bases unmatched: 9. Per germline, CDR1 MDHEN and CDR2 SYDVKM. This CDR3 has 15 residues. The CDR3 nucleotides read TGTGCCAGCAGTCTGACGGGACAGGGTCTGTACGAGCAGTACTTC. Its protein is CASSLTGQGLYEQYF. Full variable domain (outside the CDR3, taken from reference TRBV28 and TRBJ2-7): DVKVTQSSRYLVKRTGEKVFLECVQDMDHENMFWYRQDPGLGLRLIYFSYDVKMKEKGDIPEGYSVSREKKERFSLILESASTNQTSMYLCASSLTGQGLYEQYFGPGTRLTVT.